This T cell receptor beta chain was sequenced in a study of brain T cells in children with intractable seizures (dated by TCRdb to the early 2020s). Background on the whole study: A NanoString immunology panel was first used to screen resected brain tissue from 40 to 55 pediatric epilepsy surgery cases for immune gene transcripts. Among the approximately 12 selected surgery cases, pre-surgery blood was additionally sequenced for eight, leaving four cases with brain tissue only. Overall study outcomes, separate from this receptor: Viral specificity was inferred only from CDR3 sequence similarity, and patients' HCMV serostatus was unknown. Because pre- and post-surgery blood were sequenced to different depths, clones absent from the pre-surgery sample may reflect undersampling.

A remark on this clone: The antigen it binds to is not known. Within one base of it there is no much larger clone, and no base qualities were kept.

TCR beta chain sequences were generated from genomic DNA using the immunoSEQ assay. As for the authors' bioinformatics: CDR3 sequences that did not begin with the conserved framework cysteine at position 104 were removed manually. To get clonality, the normalized Shannon's Diversity Index was subtracted from one, giving values from 0 (maximal diversity) to 1 (oligoclonal). Chi-squared comparison-of-proportions tests assessed whether the same CDR3 differed in frequency between samples, such as brain versus blood. Public clonotypes were found through immuneACCESS searches, while the VDJdb browser was used to judge similarity to known antiviral clonotypes. Here the immuneACCESS table is served through TCRdb, limited to in-frame sequences with V and J called. Missing clones are a known gap in these copies; in checked studies unresolved V genes cover under half, and the rest lacks a known reason. V and J calls and clone size follow that table, whereas D and trimming were derived from the DNA. The sample has under 400,000 clones on record, nearly 95% of them singletons. Of the sample, approximately 5% is held by the ten largest clones.

The sample's time point label, decoded: blood from clinic visit 5 months post-surgery; TSC patient then seizure free. Surgery cases with the highest brain T cell transcript signatures were selected for TCR beta chain sequencing of brain tissue and, where available, blood. Patients had been treated with at least one anti-epileptic drug before surgery. The TCR-sequenced patients were children whose drug-resistant epilepsy was caused by tuberous sclerosis complex, focal cortical dysplasia, Rasmussen encephalitis or hemimegalencephaly. Bulk genomic DNA was extracted from unsorted brain tissue and whole blood with the Monarch genomic DNA purification kit. For CDR1 and CDR2, the germline V gene (reference sequence) lists LNHDA and SQIVND. The CDR3 goes from the cysteine to the phenylalanine over 14 residues. The CDR3 DNA has 42 bases and is translated from base 1. After removal of 3 bases from V and 8 bases from J, the junction retains 7 bases not matched to a gene.

The receptor was isolated from a boy younger than two with tuberous sclerosis and intractable seizures. The specimen comprised peripheral blood, sampled approximately 5 months after surgery. Recombination connected TRBV19 to TRBJ1-3; 7 bases in the junction line up with TRBD1. The nucleotide sequence is TGTGCCAGTAGTATTCAGACAGGGACGGACACCATATATTTT. It translates to CASSIQTGTDTIYF. This CDR3, with the reference TRBV19 and TRBJ1-3 proteins standing in past its ends, gives the full variable domain DGGITQSPKYLFRKEGQNVTLSCEQNLNHDAMYWYRQDPGQGLRLIYYSQIVNDFQKGDIAEGYSVSREKKESFPLTVTSAQKNPTAFYLCASSIQTGTDTIYFGEGSWLTVV.